This T cell receptor beta chain was recovered during a study of cytomegalovirus exposure and HLA in healthy donors. Study-wide points: In a later analysis, across HLA loci, associated TCR counts were highest for DRB1, lowest for HLA-C. The availability of immune exposure information extended only to CMV serostatus.

With regard to this clone: Its antigen is currently unknown.

The germline V and J ends were trimmed by 8 bases and 3 bases, with 14 bases remaining between them. The V gene's germline CDR1 is SNHLY and CDR2 FYNNEI. This CDR3 has 14 residues. Amplification used 60 Vbeta primers and 13 Jbeta primers. Source study methods: It was a later analysis that counted roughly 79 million unique TCR beta chains, of which around 11 million were shared. This table comes from immunoSEQ multiplex PCR, and its TCRdb copy is limited to in-frame clones, with some not included. The D gene and trimming were derived from the DNA, and the V and J assignments and clone size from that table. The sample shows fewer than 100,000 clones, approximately 78% of them seen only once.

Sequenced sample: PBMCs. The receptor was derived from a woman aged 55 to 70 in good health and CMV-seronegative. V and J are TRBV2 and TRBJ2-1; D remains unclear. The CDR3 coding sequence is TGTGCCAGCGGTGCCGAGGCTAGCTACAATGAGCAGTTCTTC. This translates into CASGAEASYNEQFF.